Listed below are T cell receptor beta chains from one sample, sequenced in a study of blood T cell repertoires in COVID-19. Repertoires were generated with immunoSEQ multiplex PCR, while TCRdb's copy carries only in-frame clones and drops some. This table holds fewer than 50,000 clones, about 85% found once. The sequenced material came from peripheral blood. These receptors all stem from a man in his sixties with COVID-19, enrolled during active disease. The CDR3 runs from the conserved cysteine through the conserved F or W. A D gene is named only where the DNA matches it firmly. Only some rows state a clone size, as once, few, many or a class for expanded clones.

J gene | D gene | clone size | V gene | CDR3 DNA | CDR3 protein
TRBJ1-6 | TRBD1 | once | TRBV30 | TGTGCCTGGGATTCCACAGGGGATTCACCCCTCCACTTT | CAWDSTGDSPLHF
TRBJ1-2 | NA | NA | TRBV28 | TGTGCCAGCAGTTTCAGAAGGGAATCGGGACAAAAGGGCAGGGAGAGCTACACCTTC | CASSFRRESGQKGRESYTF
TRBJ1-1 | NA | NA | TRBV19 | TGTGCCAGTAGTATAAAGGACATCGCGGAAACTGAAGCTTTCTTT | CASSIKDIAETEAFF
TRBJ1-2 | NA | NA | TRBV4-2 | TGTGCCAGCAGCCAAGAATGGGCCGTTAACTATGGCTACACCTTC | CASSQEWAVNYGYTF
TRBJ2-1 | TRBD2 | once | TRBV5-1 | TGCGCCAGCAGCTTGGATCGGCTAGCGGGAGTACCCTACAATGAGCAGTTCTTC | CASSLDRLAGVPYNEQFF
TRBJ2-7 | TRBD1 | NA | TRBV10-1 | TGCGCCAGCAGTGAGTCGTCGGGACAGGGTGGAGAGCAGTACTTC | CASSESSGQGGEQYF
TRBJ1-1 | NA | NA | TRBV24-1 | TGTGCCACCAGTGACTCTGGGCTGAACACTGAAGCTTTCTTT | CATSDSGLNTEAFF
TRBJ1-1 | NA | NA | TRBV7-2 | TGTGCCAGCAGCTTAGAACAGGGATTTGAAGCTTTCTTT | CASSLEQGFEAFF
TRBJ1-2 | TRBD1 | NA | TRBV7-3 | TGTGCCAGCAGCCAATTACAGGGGGCGGGTGGCTACACCTTC | CASSQLQGAGGYTF
TRBJ2-2 | TRBD2 | NA | TRBV14 | TGTGCCAGCAGCTCTGGACTAGCGGGAGTGGCCGGGGAGCTGTTTTTT | CASSSGLAGVAGELFF
TRBJ2-1 | NA | NA | TRBV28 | TGTGCCAGCAGTCGCGATAGCGGAAGTGGAGGTGAGCAGTTCTTC | CASSRDSGSGGEQFF
TRBJ2-6 | TRBD1 | NA | TRBV19 | TGTGCCAGTAGTCCTCAGGGGGCGGGGGCCAACGTCCTGACTTTC | CASSPQGAGANVLTF
TRBJ2-1 | NA | once | TRBV19 | TGTGCCAGTAGTATAGGCCAGAACAATGAGCAGTTCTTC | CASSIGQNNEQFF
TRBJ2-7 | TRBD2 | NA | TRBV9 | TGTGCCAGCAGCGTAGGGGCAGCGGGGGACTACGAGCAGTACTTC | CASSVGAAGDYEQYF
TRBJ2-5 | TRBD2 | NA | TRBV16 | TGTGCCAGCAGCCAGGAGCGGGATGGGACCCAGTACTTC | CASSQERDGTQYF
TRBJ1-6 | NA | NA | TRBV5-1 | TGCGCCAGCAGCTTGGACCAGGGCGTCGGATCACCCCTCCACTTT | CASSLDQGVGSPLHF
TRBJ1-4 | TRBD1 | NA | TRBV12-3/TRBV12-4 | TGTGCCAGCAGTTTTACGACAGGGCAAAAACTGTTTTTT | CASSFTTGQKLFF
TRBJ2-2 | TRBD1 | NA | TRBV3-1/TRBV3-2 | TGTGCCAGCAGCCAAGATCGCCAGGGGGCGCGATGGACCGGGGAGCTGTTTTTT | CASSQDRQGARWTGELFF
TRBJ1-2 | TRBD1 | NA | TRBV11-3 | TGTGCCAGCAGCTCGCCGGACAGGGGGGATGGCTACACCTTC | CASSSPDRGDGYTF
TRBJ1-5 | TRBD1 | NA | TRBV20-1 | TGCAGTGCTAGTACAGGGGGCGGCGGTCAGCCCCAGCATTTT | CSASTGGGGQPQHF
TRBJ1-2 | NA | few | TRBV12-3/TRBV12-4 | TGTGCCTCCTCAAAACCAGGGCAAGGCTACACCTTC | CASSKPGQGYTF
TRBJ2-7 | NA | NA | TRBV29-1 | TGCAGCGGGATACAGGGATACTCCTACGAGCAGTACTTC | CSGIQGYSYEQYF
TRBJ2-5 | NA | NA | TRBV10-3 | TGTGCCATCAGTGACCTCCGTCCTCGCAGCGGCCAAGAGACCCAGTACTTC | CAISDLRPRSGQETQYF
TRBJ1-1 | NA | NA | TRBV15 | TGTGCCACCAGCAGAGACCCCGGTGTCACTGAAGCTTTCTTT | CATSRDPGVTEAFF
TRBJ2-7 | TRBD1 | NA | TRBV7-2 | TGTGCCAGCAGCTCCCGACCTCAGGGGGCTCAATACGAGCAGTACTTC | CASSSRPQGAQYEQYF
TRBJ2-1 | TRBD2 | few | TRBV13 | TGTGCCAGCAGACAGGGACTAGCGGGAGGACATGAGCAGTTCTTC | CASRQGLAGGHEQFF
TRBJ2-1 | NA | NA | TRBV11-3 | TGTGCCAGCAGCTTAGAAAGGGACTCCTCAAGCAATGAGCAGTTCTTC | CASSLERDSSSNEQFF
TRBJ1-4 | TRBD1 | NA | TRBV28 | TGTGCCAGCAGTTTGGGGACAGGGGGGCTGTTTTTT | CASSLGTGGLFF
TRBJ2-2 | TRBD2 | NA | TRBV28 | TGTGCCAGCAGTTCCCGGGACTACAACACCGGGGAGCTGTTTTTT | CASSSRDYNTGELFF
TRBJ1-2 | NA | NA | TRBV5-5 | TGTGCCAGCAGCCCCGGGACTCACGGTACTCACTTC | CASSPGTHGTHF
TRBJ1-4 | TRBD1 | once | TRBV29-1 | TGCAGCGTTGGCCGGGACAGAACTAATGAAAAACTGTTTTTT | CSVGRDRTNEKLFF
TRBJ2-7 | TRBD1 | few | TRBV5-1 | TGCGCCAGCAGCTTGGCAGGACAGGGTTTAGGCGAGCAGTACTTC | CASSLAGQGLGEQYF
TRBJ2-3 | TRBD2 | NA | TRBV7-8 | TGTGCCAGCAGCCGAGGACTAGCGCGGAGCACAGATACGCAGTATTTT | CASSRGLARSTDTQYF
TRBJ1-6 | NA | once | TRBV12-3/TRBV12-4 | TGTGCCAGCAGACAGGATTATAATTCACCCCTCCACTTT | CASRQDYNSPLHF